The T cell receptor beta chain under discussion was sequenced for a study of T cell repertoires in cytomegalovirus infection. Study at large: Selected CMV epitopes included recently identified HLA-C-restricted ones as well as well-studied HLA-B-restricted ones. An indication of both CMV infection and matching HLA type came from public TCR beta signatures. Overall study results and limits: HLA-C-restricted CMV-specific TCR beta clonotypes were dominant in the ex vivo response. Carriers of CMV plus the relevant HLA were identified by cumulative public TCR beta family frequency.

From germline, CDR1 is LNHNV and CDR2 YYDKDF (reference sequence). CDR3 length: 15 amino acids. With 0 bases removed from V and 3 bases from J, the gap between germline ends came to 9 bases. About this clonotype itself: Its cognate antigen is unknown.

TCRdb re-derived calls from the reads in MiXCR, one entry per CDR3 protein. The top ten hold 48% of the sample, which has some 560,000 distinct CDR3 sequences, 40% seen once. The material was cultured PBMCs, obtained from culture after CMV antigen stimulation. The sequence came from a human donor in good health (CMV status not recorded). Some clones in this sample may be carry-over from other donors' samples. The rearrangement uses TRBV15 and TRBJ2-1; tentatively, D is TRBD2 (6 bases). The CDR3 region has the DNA TGTGCCACCAGCAGAGATGCGGGGATCTACAATGAGCAGTTCTTC. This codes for CATSRDAGIYNEQFF.